Below are 25 T cell receptor beta chains sequenced from a single sample in a study of tumor-infiltrating lymphocytes in primary liver carcinoma (dated by TCRdb to about 2017). The sample was run on an Illumina HiSeq 2500. TCRbeta-specific cDNA was reverse-transcribed from approximately 0.5 ug total RNA using a constant-region primer and ProtoScript II reverse transcriptase. Construction of the TCRbeta libraries relied on three nested rounds of multiplex PCR, following a slightly modified ARM-PCR procedure. Each of the first two PCR rounds ran for nine to eleven cycles and used multiplex TRBV1-TRBV30 forward primers together with a Cbeta reverse primer. TCRdb passed the public sequencing reads through fastp at Q25 and MiXCR, retaining productive beta sequences. Duplicate CDR3 protein sequences are folded into a single record with the most common DNA and genes. In all, the sample holds approximately 310,000 distinct CDR3 sequences, and 60% to 80% of those were seen once. The ten largest clonotypes hold 9% of the sample.

TRIzol reagent was used to extract blood RNA from unsorted whole blood, while the DNeasy Blood & Tissue kit provided the germline DNA. Material: peripheral blood. All receptors come from a man aged 40-50 years with primary liver carcinoma and hepatitis B virus infection.

This clonotype was detected only a few times. This chain links TRBV28 with TRBJ2-7; D gene uncertain. Trimming shortened V by 5 bases and J by 7 bases, and 12 bases separated the two germline ends. CDR3 length: 12 residues. Germline values: CDR1 MDHEN, CDR2 SYDVKM. In DNA form, the CDR3 reads TGTGCCAGCAGTCCGGATGCGGTGGAGCAGTACTTC. It yields the protein CASSPDAVEQYF.

In regard to this clonotype: One end of the junction does not line up with germline, which may come from a read error. V usage is TRBV6-5 and J usage is TRBJ2-1; 13 bases line up with TRBD2. The CDR3 is 16 residues long. Looked up from germline, CDR1 is MNHEY and CDR2 is SVGAGI. The CDR3 spells CASSPRTSGSIDELFF. The CDR3 DNA is TGTGCCAGCAGTCCCCGGACTAGCGGGAGTATCGATGAGCTGTTCTTC.

Worth noting for this clonotype: This may be a read error, as it is one base from a much larger clone. This sequence joins TRBV29-1 and TRBJ1-1; a weak D match, TRBD1 (5 bases). The CDR3 sequence is 13 residues long. CDR1 SQVTM and CDR2 ANQGSEA come from the germline V gene. The CDR3, as DNA: TGCAACGCTCCGGTCGAGGGGAGGACTGAAGCTTTCTTT. Protein: CNAPVEGRTEAFF.

Of note for this clonotype: Sequence at one end of the junction differs from germline and may be a read error. This chain connects TRBV4-3 to TRBJ1-2; maybe TRBD1 (5 bases). Germline V gene lookup returns CDR1 LGHNA and CDR2 YSLEER. This CDR3 region has 16 residues. The CDR3 loop reads CANSQVPPDSGYGYTF. Here the CDR3 DNA reads TGCGCCAACAGCCAAGTCCCCCCTGACAGCGGCTATGGCTACACCTTC.

As concerns this clonotype: The junction shows a germline mismatch at one end, possibly a read error. The V gene is TRBV5-4, the J gene TRBJ2-5; D possibly uses TRBD1 or TRBD2 (5 bases each). The CDR3 length is 13 residues. Germline loops: CDR1 SGHNT, CDR2 YYREEE (reference sequence). Written as DNA, the CDR3 is TGTGCTAGCAGCCCGCTCCAGGGAGAGACCCAATACTTC. Its translation: CASSPLQGETQYF. Full variable domain (remainder filled in from reference TRBV5-4 and TRBJ2-5): ETGVTQSPTHLIKTRGQQVTLRCSSQSGHNTVSWYQQALGQGPQFIFQYYREEENGRGNFPPRFSGLQFPNYSSELNVNALELDDSALYLCASSPLQGETQYFGPGTRLLVL.

To note about this clonotype: Since a much larger clone is just one base distant, this may be a read error. The chain joins TRBV6-5 to TRBJ2-1; D possibly uses TRBD1 or TRBD2 (6 bases each). This CDR3 is 14 amino acids long. Germline CDR1 reads MNHEY; CDR2 reads SVGAGI. Deletions cut 8 bases from V and 5 bases from J, with 16 bases between. The CDR3 protein is CASCQARGDNEQFF. CDR3 bases: TGTGCCAGCTGCCAAGCGAGGGGGGACAATGAGCAGTTCTTC.

Concerning this clonotype: This may come from a read error, since a much larger clone is one base off. The CDR3 does not close with the conserved phenylalanine or tryptophan, likely indicating a read error. V and J are TRBV4-2 and TRBJ2-7; 11 nucleotides match TRBD2. Germline loops: CDR1 LGHNA, CDR2 YNFKEQ. This CDR3 has 17 residues. V lost 6 bases to trimming and J lost 4 bases; unmatched junction nucleotides: 14. The chain's CDR3 is CASSELAGGGPLYEQYS. The DNA for the CDR3 is TGTGCCAGCAGTGAATTAGCGGGAGGGGGGCCCCTTTACGAGCAGTACTCC.

The rearrangement joins TRBV12-3 or TRBV12-4 to TRBJ2-1; D is ambiguous. CDR3 length: 13 amino acids. The V and J ends lost 2 bases and 13 bases respectively, with 15 bases between them. CDR3 nucleotides: TGTGCCAGCAGTTTAAACAGCTACAAAGACCAGTTCTTC. This sequence encodes CASSLNSYKDQFF.

Details on this clonotype: One junction end does not reproduce the germline sequence, and a read error may be involved. The genes are TRBV6-5 and TRBJ2-2; possible D gene TRBD2, 6 bases. This CDR3 region has 16 residues. Germline V gene sequence: CDR1 MNHEY, CDR2 SVGAGI. CDR3 nucleotide sequence: TGTGCCAGCAGTTACTCGTCGGTAGCGGACACCGGGGAGCCGTTTTTT. Protein: CASSYSSVADTGEPFF.

About this clonotype itself: An end of the junction differs from the germline gene, which may be a read error. This chain uses TRBV6-6 with TRBJ2-7; 10 bases match TRBD1. The length of the CDR3 is 19 residues. Germline V gene sequence: CDR1 MNHNY, CDR2 SVGAGI (reference sequence). The CDR3 DNA reads as TGTGCCAGCAGTTACAGGCCAGGTATTCCAGGGACAGGGGTACACGAGCAGTGCTTC. Translated: CASSYRPGIPGTGVHEQCF.

This clonotype was seen more than once but under ten times. The CDR3: CASSLVGYEQYF. CDR3 bases: TGTGCCAGCAGTTTAGTAGGATACGAGCAGTACTTC. The chain couples TRBV28 to TRBJ2-7; unclear D gene. The CDR3 loop spans 12 amino acids. The germline V gene encodes CDR1 MDHEN and CDR2 SYDVKM. V gave up 2 bases and J gave up 4 bases, with 6 bases separating them.

This clonotype was detected only a few times. This sequence joins TRBV5-6 and TRBJ2-3; 7 positions match TRBD2. V lost 4 bases and J lost 0; bases outside the gene matches: 11. The CDR3 loop spans 17 amino acids. Germline V gene lookup returns CDR1 SGHDT and CDR2 YYEEEE. In DNA, the CDR3 is TGTGCCAGCAGCCGGGACGGGGGGTTTGCTAGCACAGATACGCAGTATTTT. Translation gives CASSRDGGFASTDTQYF. The full variable domain, its missing parts supplied by reference TRBV5-6 and TRBJ2-3, is DAGVTQSPTHLIKTRGQQVTLRCSPKSGHDTVSWYQQALGQGPQFIFQYYEEEERQRGNFPDRFSGHQFPNYSSELNVNALLLGDSALYLCASSRDGGFASTDTQYFGPGTRLTVL.

With regard to this clonotype: A much more abundant neighbour one base away suggests this may be a read error. V gene TRBV6-1 combines with J gene TRBJ2-3, with D possibly being TRBD2 (7 bases). V gave up 5 bases and J gave up 6 bases, with 15 bases separating them. The CDR3 is 14 amino acids. The V gene's germline CDR1 is MNHNS and CDR2 SASEGT. The chain's CDR3 is CASSLGGGMDTQYF. CDR3 DNA sequence: TGTGCCAGCAGTCTAGGGGGAGGGATGGATACGCAGTATTTT.

The chain carries TRBV18 and TRBJ1-1, with D perhaps matching TRBD1 (5 bases). CDR1 KGHSH and CDR2 LQKENI come from the germline V gene. The germline V and J ends were trimmed by 0 bases and 2 bases, with 10 bases remaining between them. This CDR3 comprises 15 residues. Here the CDR3 reads CASSPPAGSNTEAFF. In DNA, the CDR3 is TGTGCCAGCTCACCACCGGCAGGGTCTAACACTGAAGCTTTCTTT. Full variable domain (rest looked up from reference TRBV18 and TRBJ1-1): NAGVMQNPRHLVRRRGQEARLRCSPMKGHSHVYWYRQLPEEGLKFMVYLQKENIIDESGMPKERFSAEFPKEGPSILRIQQVVRGDSAAYFCASSPPAGSNTEAFFGQGTRLTVV.

As for this clonotype: A much more abundant neighbour one base away suggests this may be a read error. The V gene is TRBV6-5, the J gene TRBJ2-5; D is possibly TRBD1 (6 bases). V shed 8 bases and J shed 4 bases, with 11 bases lying between them. The CDR3 loop spans 12 amino acids. In germline, CDR1 is MNHEY, CDR2 SVGAGI. CDR3 coding DNA: TGTGCCAGCCGACAGGACCGAGAGACCCAGTACTTC. Translated, it gives CASRQDRETQYF.

The rearrangement uses TRBV4-1 and TRBJ1-5; maybe TRBD1 (5 bases). Trimming shortened V by 2 bases and J by 5 bases, and 13 bases separated the two germline ends. CDR3 length equals 15 residues. Germline values: CDR1 MGHRA, CDR2 YSYEKL. The CDR3 bases are TGCGCCAGCAGCCAAAGTATTCAGGGACATCAGCCCCAGCATTTT. As protein: CASSQSIQGHQPQHF.

About this clonotype itself: One end of the junction varies from germline; a read error may be responsible. The J gene is TRBJ1-4, the V gene TRBV25-1; TRBD1 agrees at 7 bases. The germline CDR1 and CDR2 sequences are MGHDK and SYGVNS. CDR3 size: 18 residues. DNA for the CDR3: TGTGCCAGCAGTGAATCGTCAGGGGGGCGGGTAACTAATGGAAAACTGTTTTTT. This translates into CASSESSGGRVTNGKLFF.

A note on this clonotype: This may be a read error: a much more frequent sequence differs by one nucleotide. The rearrangement uses TRBV14 and TRBJ2-2, with D perhaps assigned TRBD1 or TRBD2 (5 bases each). The CDR3 covers 13 residues. CDR1 SGHDN and CDR2 FVKESK come from the germline V gene. The CDR3 nucleotides are TGTGCCAGCAGCCGACAGATCACCGGGGAGCTGCTTTTT. Translation: CASSRQITGELLF.

About this clonotype: Mismatch with germline at one junction end may stem from a read error. The chain couples TRBV5-4 to TRBJ2-1; D possibly matches TRBD1 or TRBD2 (5 bases each). The CDR3 length is 16 residues. Germline V lookup: CDR1 SGHNT, CDR2 YYREEE (reference sequence). The CDR3 here is CASREGAGSSSNEQFF. The DNA for the CDR3 is TGTGCCAGCAGGGAAGGGGCGGGCAGCTCCTCCAATGAGCAGTTCTTC.

As to this clonotype: Given the absence of the conserved phenylalanine or tryptophan at the CDR3 end, a read error is likely. The chain joins TRBV6-2 or TRBV6-3 to TRBJ2-4, with 8 bases fitting TRBD2. CDR1 MNHEY and CDR2 SVGEGT come from the germline V gene. This CDR3 has 17 residues. V shed 2 bases, J shed 6 bases, and the junction held 12 bases outside the gene matches. The CDR3 spells CASSYSPTSGRANIQYL. CDR3 bases: TGTGCCAGCAGTTACAGTCCCACTTCCGGGAGGGCAAACATTCAGTACCTC.

In the case of this clonotype: A clone one base away is much larger, so this may be a read error. CDR3 sequence reads: CASSKAGQLTEAFF. CDR3 DNA sequence: TGTGCCAGCAGCAAGGCTGGACAGTTGACTGAAGCTTTCTTT. The chain uses TRBV4-2 and TRBJ1-1; a weak D match, TRBD1 (6 bases). The CDR3 contains 14 residues. Trimming removed 5 bases at V and 5 bases at J, with 15 bases between. The germline V gene has CDR1 LGHNA and CDR2 YNFKEQ.

This clonotype was detected many times. The gene calls are TRBV6-2 or TRBV6-3 and TRBJ2-7; D is possibly TRBD1 (5 bases). Germline CDR1 MNHEY, CDR2 SVGEGT. V was cut by 4 bases and J by 2 bases, with 9 bases left in between. This CDR3 has 13 amino acids. The CDR3 sequence is CASSLQDAYEQYF. The CDR3 DNA sequence: TGTGCCAGCAGTTTACAGGACGCCTACGAGCAGTACTTC.

The chain uses TRBV29-1 and TRBJ2-3; D remains unclear. CDR1 is SQVTM, CDR2 ANQGSEA, per germline. V lost 4 bases and J lost 2, with 10 bases in between. The CDR3 has 13 amino acids. The CDR3 sequence: CSVGRQDTDTQYF. CDR3 nucleotide sequence: TGCAGCGTTGGAAGGCAGGACACAGATACGCAGTATTTT.

This clonotype appeared once. One base away lies a much larger clone, so this may be a sequencing read error. The chain recombines TRBV4-1 with TRBJ2-3; 7 nucleotides line up with TRBD1. CDR1 MGHRA and CDR2 YSYEKL come from the germline V gene. The length of the CDR3 is 15 residues. The CDR3 DNA follows: TGCACCAGCAGCCAAGGGCCCGCGACAGGGGATACGCAGTATTTT. Encoded protein: CTSSQGPATGDTQYF.

In nucleotides, the CDR3 is TGTGCCAGCAGCTTAGACGGAGCAGATACGCAGTATTTT. Its protein is CASSLDGADTQYF. The V gene is TRBV7-9, the J gene TRBJ2-3; D is unresolved. The CDR3 has 13 amino acids. CDR1 and CDR2 (germline): SEHNR, FQNEAQ (reference sequence). Trimming pared 1 base from V and 4 bases from J, leaving 6 bases between.